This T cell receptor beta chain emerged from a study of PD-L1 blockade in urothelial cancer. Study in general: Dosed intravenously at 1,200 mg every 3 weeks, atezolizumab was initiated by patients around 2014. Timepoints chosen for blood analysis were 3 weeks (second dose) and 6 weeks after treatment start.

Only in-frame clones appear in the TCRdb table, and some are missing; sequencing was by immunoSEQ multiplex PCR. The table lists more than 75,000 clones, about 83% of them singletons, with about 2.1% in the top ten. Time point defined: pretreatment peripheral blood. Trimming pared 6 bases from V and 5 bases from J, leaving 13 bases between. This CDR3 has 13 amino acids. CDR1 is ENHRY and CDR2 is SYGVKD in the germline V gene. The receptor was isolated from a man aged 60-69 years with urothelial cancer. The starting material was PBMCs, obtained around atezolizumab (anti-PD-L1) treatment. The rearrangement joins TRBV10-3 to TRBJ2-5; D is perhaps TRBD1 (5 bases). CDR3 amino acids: CAIREDSRETQYF. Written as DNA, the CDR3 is TGTGCCATCAGGGAAGACAGCAGGGAGACCCAGTACTTC.